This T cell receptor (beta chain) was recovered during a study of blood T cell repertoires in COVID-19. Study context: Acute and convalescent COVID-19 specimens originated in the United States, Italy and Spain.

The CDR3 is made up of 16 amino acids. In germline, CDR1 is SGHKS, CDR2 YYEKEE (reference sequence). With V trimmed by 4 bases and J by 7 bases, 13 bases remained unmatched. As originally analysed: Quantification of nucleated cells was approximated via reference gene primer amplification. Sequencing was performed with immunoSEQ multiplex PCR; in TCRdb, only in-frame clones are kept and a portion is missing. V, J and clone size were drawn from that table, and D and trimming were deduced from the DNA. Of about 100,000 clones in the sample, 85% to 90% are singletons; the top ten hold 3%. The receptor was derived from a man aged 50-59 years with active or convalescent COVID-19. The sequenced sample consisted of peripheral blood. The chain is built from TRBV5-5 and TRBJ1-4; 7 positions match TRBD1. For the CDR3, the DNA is TGTGCCAGCAGCCGAGGAGGGGGCCGGGTAGGTGAAAAACTGTTTTTT. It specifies CASSRGGGRVGEKLFF.